The 28 T cell receptor beta chains listed next were all sequenced from one sample in a study of cytomegalovirus exposure and HLA in healthy donors. Primers for the PCR totalled 60 Vbeta and 13 Jbeta. Here immunoSEQ multiplex PCR was the method, and the copy in TCRdb shows in-frame clones only, minus some. The profile shows around 120,000 clones, roughly 72% of them singletons. Input material: PBMCs. All receptors come from a woman aged 45-65 years in good health and CMV-seronegative.

V gene TRBV7-6 combines with J gene TRBJ2-6; D may be TRBD2 (6 bases). Germline V gene lookup returns CDR1 SGHVS and CDR2 FNYEAQ. The CDR3 has 18 residues. V dropped 4 bases and J dropped 4 bases, with 20 bases sitting between them. The CDR3: CASSSPRGLASGANVLTF. DNA for the CDR3: TGTGCCAGCAGCTCCCCGAGGGGTCTAGCGTCCGGGGCCAACGTCCTGACTTTC.

The J gene is TRBJ2-7, the V gene TRBV28, with D possibly being TRBD1 (6 bases). The germline V and J ends were trimmed by 3 bases and 7 bases, with 13 bases remaining between them. Germline V lookup: CDR1 MDHEN, CDR2 SYDVKM. This CDR3 is built from 13 residues. CDR3 amino acids: CASSFPITGEQYV. The CDR3 nucleotides are TGTGCCAGCAGTTTTCCTATTACAGGGGAGCAGTACGTC.

The chain has TRBV19 and TRBJ1-1; no clear D gene. Germline V lookup: CDR1 LNHDA, CDR2 SQIVND (reference sequence). The CDR3 runs to 13 residues. The V and J ends lost 5 bases and 0 bases respectively, with 7 bases between them. The CDR3 nucleotides are TGTGCCAGTAGTTACGGGATGAACACTGAAGCTTTCTTT. Translated, it gives CASSYGMNTEAFF.

This clone has just a few counts. The rearrangement uses TRBV6-6 and TRBJ2-1; weak D call: TRBD1 (5 bases). V lost 7 bases, J lost 5 bases, and 12 bases lay in between. Germline-derived CDR1 and CDR2 are MNHNY and SVGAGI (reference sequence). This CDR3 is built from 13 residues. This CDR3 is CASIRGTNNEQFF. The CDR3 bases are TGTGCCAGCATTAGGGGAACCAACAATGAGCAGTTCTTC.

This rearrangement joins TRBV7-6 to TRBJ1-3; D uncertain. This CDR3 has 15 amino acids. Trimming took off 5 bases at V and 2 bases at J, with 13 bases between the two ends. Germline V CDR1 and CDR2: SGHVS, FNYEAQ. In nucleotides, the CDR3 is TGTGCCAGCAGCGCGAGCCGGAGGACTGGAAACACCATATATTTT. Encoded protein: CASSASRRTGNTIYF.

V is TRBV6-6 and J is TRBJ2-7; 7 bases agree with TRBD1. Germline V gene lookup returns CDR1 MNHNY and CDR2 SVGAGI (reference sequence). Trimming took 2 bases from V and 7 from J; bases not matched to a gene: 5. This CDR3 region has 13 residues. Written as DNA, the CDR3 is TGTGCCAGCAGTTACAGAGGGGGCGAGGAGCAGTACGTC. Residues: CASSYRGGEEQYV.

J is TRBJ2-2 and V is TRBV7-9; a possible D gene is TRBD1 (5 bases). Germline V gives CDR1 SEHNR, CDR2 FQNEAQ (reference sequence). V was trimmed by 7 bases and J by 6 bases, leaving 12 bases between them. This CDR3 has 13 residues. CDR3 in amino acids: CASTPTGAGELFF. The DNA of the CDR3 is TGTGCCAGCACCCCAACAGGTGCCGGGGAGCTGTTTTTT.

The rearrangement joins TRBV7-8 to TRBJ2-2, with D possibly matching TRBD2 (6 bases). Germline V gene sequence: CDR1 SGHVS, CDR2 FQNEAQ. V lost 2 bases and J lost 2, with 12 bases in between. The CDR3 runs 16 residues. CDR3 residues: CASSLHASANTGELFF. DNA for the CDR3: TGTGCCAGCAGCTTACACGCTAGCGCAAACACCGGGGAGCTGTTTTTT.

The CDR3 reads CASSGLAGWYNEQFF. The CDR3 DNA sequence: TGTGCCAGCAGCGGACTAGCGGGATGGTACAATGAGCAGTTCTTC. This chain links TRBV28 with TRBJ2-1; 12 positions match TRBD2. The CDR3 extends over 15 amino acids. Looked up from germline, CDR1 is MDHEN and CDR2 is SYDVKM. After removal of 6 bases from V and 4 bases from J, the junction contained 4 bases not matched to a gene.

The chain has TRBV11-2 and TRBJ2-7, with TRBD2 matching 8 bases. The CDR3 is 16 residues long. CDR1 SGHAT and CDR2 FQNNGV come from the germline V gene. V lost 5 bases to trimming and J lost 2 bases; unmatched junction nucleotides: 11. CDR3 sequence: CASSPQTSAGAYEQYV. CDR3 DNA sequence: TGTGCCAGCAGCCCACAGACCTCAGCGGGAGCCTACGAGCAGTACGTC.

This clone was detected once. This rearrangement joins TRBV11-2 to TRBJ1-2, with 9 bases matching TRBD1. The CDR3 extends over 17 amino acids. In germline, CDR1 is SGHAT, CDR2 FQNNGV. With 2 bases clipped from V and 4 bases from J, the junction kept 11 bases outside the gene matches. The CDR3 reads CASSLLGQGVRGYGYTF. In DNA form, the CDR3 reads TGTGCCAGCAGCTTATTGGGACAGGGTGTGAGGGGCTATGGCTACACCTTC.

The V and J genes are TRBV29-1 and TRBJ2-7; D remains unclear. Germline V lookup: CDR1 SQVTM, CDR2 ANQGSEA. The CDR3 is made up of 13 amino acids. The V and J ends lost 5 bases and 0 bases respectively, with 11 bases between them. CDR3 loop: CSVNLADSYEQYF. For the CDR3, the DNA is TGCAGCGTTAATTTGGCCGACTCCTACGAGCAGTACTTC.

CDR3 loop: CASSQDRGRQPQHF. The CDR3 nucleotides read TGTGCCAGCAGCCAGGACAGGGGCAGACAGCCCCAGCATTTT. This rearrangement joins TRBV11-3 to TRBJ1-5; 9 positions match TRBD1. The CDR3 sequence is 14 residues long. Looked up from germline, CDR1 is SGHNT and CDR2 is YENEEA. Germline trimming cut 5 bases from V and 7 bases from J; bases unmatched to any gene: 6.

This clone was observed a single time. This sequence joins TRBV27 and TRBJ2-1; TRBD2 agrees at 14 bases. V gave up 5 bases and J gave up 9 bases; unmatched junction bases: 6. The CDR3 contains 15 residues. Germline CDR1 MNHEY, CDR2 SMNVEV (reference sequence). CDR3 DNA sequence: TGTGCCAGCAGTCTCGGGACTAGCGGGAGAAGTGAGCAGTTCTTC. It yields the protein CASSLGTSGRSEQFF.

The chain has TRBV7-2 and TRBJ2-2; TRBD1 might be the D (6 bases). The V and J ends lost 3 bases and 2 bases respectively, with 13 bases between them. The CDR3 is 16 residues long. CDR1 is SGHTA and CDR2 is FQGNSA in the germline V gene. CDR3: CASSFKGVENTGELFF. The CDR3 nucleotides are TGTGCCAGCAGCTTTAAGGGGGTTGAAAACACCGGGGAGCTGTTTTTT.

V gene TRBV28 combines with J gene TRBJ1-5, with 8 bases identical to TRBD1. There are 13 residues in the CDR3. The germline V gene has CDR1 MDHEN and CDR2 SYDVKM. V was pared by 10 bases and J by 6 bases, with 8 bases of the junction left unmatched. For the CDR3, the DNA is TGTGCCATCCTGGACAGGGTGGGTCAGCCCCAGCATTTT. This encodes CAILDRVGQPQHF.

The chain combines TRBV27 with TRBJ2-1; D gene ambiguous. Trimming stripped 5 bases from V and 0 bases from J, with 8 bases between. CDR1 MNHEY and CDR2 SMNVEV come from the germline V gene (reference sequence). CDR3 length: 14 amino acids. The CDR3 protein is CASSATSSYNEQFF. As DNA, the CDR3 is TGTGCCAGCAGTGCCACCAGCTCCTACAATGAGCAGTTCTTC.

The V gene is TRBV30, the J gene TRBJ1-2, with TRBD1 identical over 8 bases. Germline-derived CDR1 and CDR2 are GTSNPN and SVGIG (reference sequence). The ends lost 0 bases at V and 4 bases at J; junction bases unmatched: 7. The CDR3 is 15 residues long. Written as DNA, the CDR3 is TGTGCCTGGAGTGTACTTGACAGGGGTGCCTATGGCTACACCTTC. It is translated as CAWSVLDRGAYGYTF. Complete variable domain (other parts from reference TRBV30 and TRBJ1-2): SQTIHQWPATLVQPVGSPLSLECTVEGTSNPNLYWYRQAAGRGLQLLFYSVGIGQISSEVPQNLSASRPQDRQFILSSKKLLLSDSGFYLCAWSVLDRGAYGYTFGSGTRLTVV.

V usage is TRBV4-3 and J usage is TRBJ1-1; 8 bases map to TRBD1. Germline CDR1 reads LGHNA; CDR2 reads YSLEER. This CDR3 comprises 18 residues. V trimming: 1 base; J trimming: 0 bases; junction bases outside the gene matches: 10. The CDR3 coding sequence is TGCGCCAGCAGCCAAGCTTGGCAGGGGGCTCCCATGAACACTGAAGCTTTCTTT. Protein product: CASSQAWQGAPMNTEAFF.

The gene calls are TRBV27 and TRBJ2-3, with D unclear. Trimming pared 7 bases from V and 3 bases from J, leaving 14 bases between. The CDR3 loop spans 14 amino acids. Germline V CDR1 and CDR2: MNHEY, SMNVEV (reference sequence). CDR3 loop: CASTGLDPTDTQYF. The CDR3 DNA follows: TGTGCCAGCACCGGTCTAGATCCAACAGATACGCAGTATTTT.

In this sample, this clone turned up a few times. The chain recombines TRBV19 with TRBJ1-5, with D possibly TRBD1 on 6 matching bases. CDR3 length: 18 amino acids. The germline V gene encodes CDR1 LNHDA and CDR2 SQIVND (reference sequence). Trimming removed 6 bases from V and 2 bases from J, with 23 bases in between. The CDR3 reads CASRSRTTGGGGNQPQHF. The CDR3 DNA reads TGTGCCAGTAGATCGAGAACGACAGGCGGGGGGGGCAATCAGCCCCAGCATTTT. The complete variable domain, with remaining parts taken from reference TRBV19 and TRBJ1-5, reads DGGITQSPKYLFRKEGQNVTLSCEQNLNHDAMYWYRQDPGQGLRLIYYSQIVNDFQKGDIAEGYSVSREKKESFPLTVTSAQKNPTAFYLCASRSRTTGGGGNQPQHFGDGTRLSIL.

The V gene is TRBV18, the J gene TRBJ2-7; 8 nucleotides agree with TRBD1. This CDR3 has 14 amino acids. The J segment lost 3 bases and the V segment lost 6 bases, leaving 7 bases of the junction unmatched. CDR1 is KGHSH, CDR2 LQKENI, per germline. The CDR3 sequence: CASSPKGQDYEQYF. CDR3 coding DNA: TGTGCCAGCTCGCCAAAGGGACAGGACTACGAGCAGTACTTC.

The chain recombines TRBV6-5 with TRBJ2-7; the D is unclear. The CDR3 totals 9 residues. Germline lookup yields CDR1 MNHEY and CDR2 SVGAGI. V lost 0 bases and J lost 9, with 0 bases in between. The DNA of the CDR3 is TGTGCCAGCAGTTACTCGCAGTACGTC. This codes for CASSYSQYV.

For this clone: This same CDR3 is encoded by further DNA sequences in the sample. The chain links TRBV30 to TRBJ2-7; 9 nucleotides match TRBD1. CDR1 is GTSNPN and CDR2 is SVGIG in the germline V gene (reference sequence). This CDR3 contains 15 residues. Unmatched junction bases numbered 5, after V lost 2 bases and J lost 0 bases. CDR3 sequence: CAWSLGQGSSYEQYF. The CDR3 DNA is TGTGCCTGGAGTTTGGGACAGGGTAGCTCCTACGAGCAGTACTTC.

This chain uses TRBV6-5 with TRBJ2-7; weak D call: TRBD2 (5 bases). The germline V gene encodes CDR1 MNHEY and CDR2 SVGAGI. This CDR3 has 13 residues. Trimming took off 7 bases at V and 0 bases at J, with 10 bases between the two ends. The CDR3 region is CASKEEVSYEQYF. As DNA, the CDR3 is TGTGCCAGCAAGGAGGAGGTCTCCTACGAGCAGTACTTC.

The V and J genes are TRBV4-3 and TRBJ1-3, with 7 bases lining up with TRBD1. Trimming cost V 1 base and J 1 base; bases outside gene matches: 1. Germline V gene sequence: CDR1 LGHNA, CDR2 YSLEER. The CDR3 sequence is 15 residues long. Here the CDR3 reads CASSQGQGSGNTIYF. The CDR3 DNA is TGCGCCAGCAGCCAAGGACAGGGATCTGGAAACACCATATATTTT.

The chain recombines TRBV27 with TRBJ1-4; D not resolved. The germline gives CDR1 MNHEY, CDR2 SMNVEV (reference sequence). Trimming shortened V by 5 bases and J by 4 bases, and 11 bases separated the two germline ends. The CDR3 is 14 amino acids. The CDR3 reads CASSPLQNNEKLFF. The CDR3, as DNA: TGTGCCAGCAGTCCGTTACAGAATAATGAAAAACTGTTTTTT.

This sequence joins TRBV5-4 and TRBJ1-1, with D uncertain. CDR3 length equals 13 residues. V shed 0 bases and J shed 7 bases, with 10 bases lying between them. The germline V gene encodes CDR1 SGHNT and CDR2 YYREEE (reference sequence). As DNA, the CDR3 is TGTGCCAGCAGCTTGGACCCGGGTGGTGAAGCTTTCTTT. Translation: CASSLDPGGEAFF.